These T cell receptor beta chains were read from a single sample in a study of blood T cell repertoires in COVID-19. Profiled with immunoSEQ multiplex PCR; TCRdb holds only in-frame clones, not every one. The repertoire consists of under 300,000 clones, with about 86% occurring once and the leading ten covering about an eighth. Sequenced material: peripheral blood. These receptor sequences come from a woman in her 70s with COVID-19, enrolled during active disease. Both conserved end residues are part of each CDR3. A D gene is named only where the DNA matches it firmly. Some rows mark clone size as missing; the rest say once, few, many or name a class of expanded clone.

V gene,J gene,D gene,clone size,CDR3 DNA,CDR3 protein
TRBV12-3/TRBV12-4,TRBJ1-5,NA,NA,TGTGCCAGCAGTTTGAGGCCCAATCAGCCCCAGCATTTT,CASSLRPNQPQHF
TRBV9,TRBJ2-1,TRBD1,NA,TGTGCCAGCAGCGTTAGGACAGGTATCTTCTCATACAATGAGCAGTTCTTC,CASSVRTGIFSYNEQFF
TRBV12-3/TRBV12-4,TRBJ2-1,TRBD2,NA,TGTGCCAGCAGTTTAGCACGGGGGGTAGAGCAGTTCTTC,CASSLARGVEQFF
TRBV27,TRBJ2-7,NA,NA,TGTGCCAGCAGTTTAAAGGGGGTTCACTACGAGCAGTACTTC,CASSLKGVHYEQYF
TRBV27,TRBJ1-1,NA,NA,TGTGCCAGCAGCCCCGCCGGTTTGCACACTGAAGCTTTCTTT,CASSPAGLHTEAFF
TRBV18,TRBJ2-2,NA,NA,TGTGCCAGCTCACCACCCCCAGGGTCAGACACCGGGGAGCTGTTTTTT,CASSPPPGSDTGELFF
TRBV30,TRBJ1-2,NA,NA,TGTGCCTGGAGTCGGGACATTAAAGGCTACACCTTC,CAWSRDIKGYTF
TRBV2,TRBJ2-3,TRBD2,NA,TGTGCCAGCAGTGTGGGCCGCGGGGGTGTTTTGGATACGCAGTATTTT,CASSVGRGGVLDTQYF
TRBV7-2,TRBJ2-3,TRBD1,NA,TGTGCCAGCAGCTTGACCGGGACAGGGGCAGATACGCAGTATTTT,CASSLTGTGADTQYF
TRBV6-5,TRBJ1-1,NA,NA,TGTGCCAGCAGTTACTCGGCACACACTGAAGCTTTCTTT,CASSYSAHTEAFF
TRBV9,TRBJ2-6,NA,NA,TGTGCCAGCAGCGTAGGTAGTAACTCTGGGGCCAACGTCCTGACTTTC,CASSVGSNSGANVLTF
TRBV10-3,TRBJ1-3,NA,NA,TGTGCCGCAGGTGGCGCTGGAAACACCATATATTTT,CAAGGAGNTIYF
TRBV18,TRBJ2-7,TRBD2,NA,TGTGCCAGCTCACCAGGAGCGGGGGATACCTACGAGCAGTACTTC,CASSPGAGDTYEQYF
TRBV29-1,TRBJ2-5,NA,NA,TGCAGCATTACCGCTGACAGGCAAGAGACCCAGTACTTC,CSITADRQETQYF
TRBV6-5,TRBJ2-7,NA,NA,TGTGCCAGCAGTTACTCCCTCGGGATGGAAGAGCAGTACTTC,CASSYSLGMEEQYF
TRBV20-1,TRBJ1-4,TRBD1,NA,TGCAGTGCTAGTGGACAGGGGGAAAAACTGTTTTTT,CSASGQGEKLFF
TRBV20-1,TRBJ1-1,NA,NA,TGCAGTGCCATACCCAGGGCTGAAGCTTTCTTT,CSAIPRAEAFF
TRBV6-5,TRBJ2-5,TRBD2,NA,TGTGCCAGCAGTTTAGGCGGGGGTGAGACCCAGTACTTC,CASSLGGGETQYF
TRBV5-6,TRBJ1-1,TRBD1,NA,TGTGCCAGCAGCACGACAGGGGTGAACACTGAAGCTTTCTTT,CASSTTGVNTEAFF
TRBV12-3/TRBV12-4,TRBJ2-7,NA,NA,TGTGCCAGCAGCCGTACTTTGGGCAACGAGCAGTACTTC,CASSRTLGNEQYF
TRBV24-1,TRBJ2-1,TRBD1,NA,TGTGCCACCAGTGACGCGGACAGGGGGAACAACAATGAGCAGTTCTTC,CATSDADRGNNNEQFF
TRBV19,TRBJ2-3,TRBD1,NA,TGTGCCAGCGCTACAGGGGCGTGGACCACAGATACGCAGTATTTT,CASATGAWTTDTQYF
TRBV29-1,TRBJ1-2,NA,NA,TGCAGCGTTGAACGGCAGACTTATGGCTACACCTTC,CSVERQTYGYTF
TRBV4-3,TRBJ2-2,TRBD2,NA,TGCGCCAGCAGCCAAGATAGCCGGGGGGGCCGCACCGGGGAGCTGTTTTTT,CASSQDSRGGRTGELFF
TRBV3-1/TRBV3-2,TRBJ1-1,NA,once,TGTGCCAGCAGCCAATACGGGGGGGACACTGAAGCTTTCTTT,CASSQYGGDTEAFF
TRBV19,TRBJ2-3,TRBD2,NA,TGTGCCAGTAGTATGTTCGCGGGGGTCGGCACAGATACGCAGTATTTT,CASSMFAGVGTDTQYF
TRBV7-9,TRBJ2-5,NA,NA,TGTGCCAGCAGCTTACAGGGCCCAGAGACCCAGTACTTC,CASSLQGPETQYF
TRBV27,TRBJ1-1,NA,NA,TGTGCCAGCAGTTTATTGGAGGAGGGGACTGAAGCTTTCTTT,CASSLLEEGTEAFF
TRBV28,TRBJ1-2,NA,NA,TGTGCCAGCAGTCTGGGGGGGAACTATGGCTACACCTTC,CASSLGGNYGYTF
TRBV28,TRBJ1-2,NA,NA,TGTGCCAGCAGTTTACTTGACAGCACAACTACCTTC,CASSLLDSTTTF
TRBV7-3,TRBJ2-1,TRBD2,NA,TGTGCCAGCAGTGCGGGACTAGGAACTGAGCAGTTCTTC,CASSAGLGTEQFF
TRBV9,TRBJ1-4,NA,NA,TGTGCCAGCAGCGTAGACAGGGATGGCGAAAAACTGTTTTTT,CASSVDRDGEKLFF
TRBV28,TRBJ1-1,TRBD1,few,TGTGCCAGCAGTCCACCCAGGGGGCTTGGTACTGAAGCTTTCTTT,CASSPPRGLGTEAFF
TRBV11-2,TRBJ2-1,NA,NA,TGTGCCAGCAGCCCCAGACTTGACAATGAGCAGTTCTTC,CASSPRLDNEQFF
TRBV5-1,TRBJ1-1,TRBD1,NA,TGCGCCAGCAGCTTGGCCCAGGGGGCCACTGAAGCTTTCTTT,CASSLAQGATEAFF
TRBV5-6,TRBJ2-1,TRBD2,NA,TGTGCCAGCAGCTTAGGGACTAGCGTTTGGGATGAGCAGTTCTTC,CASSLGTSVWDEQFF
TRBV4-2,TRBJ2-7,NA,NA,TGTGCCAGCAGCCAAGGGGGGCCTGGTTACGAGCAGTACTTC,CASSQGGPGYEQYF
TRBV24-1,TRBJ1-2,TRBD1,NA,TGTGCCACCAGTGATATGACAGGGAACTATGGCTACACCTTC,CATSDMTGNYGYTF
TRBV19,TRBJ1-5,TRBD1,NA,TGTGCCAGTAATGACAGGGGGCTTAATCAGCCCCAGCATTTT,CASNDRGLNQPQHF
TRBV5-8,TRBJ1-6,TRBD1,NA,TGTGCCAGCAGCGAGGGGACAGGGTTTAGTTCACCCCTCCACTTT,CASSEGTGFSSPLHF
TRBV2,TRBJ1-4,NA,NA,TGTGCCAGCAGGCGAGGAGCTAATGAAAAACTGTTTTTT,CASRRGANEKLFF
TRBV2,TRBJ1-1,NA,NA,TGTGCCAGCAGTGAATTGGGGGGGCGCGCTGAAGCTTTCTTT,CASSELGGRAEAFF
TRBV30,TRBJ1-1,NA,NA,TGTGCCTGGAGTGGCCTATCCTGGGCCCAGTCCACTGAAGCTTTCTTT,CAWSGLSWAQSTEAFF
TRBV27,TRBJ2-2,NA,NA,TGTGCCAGCAGTTACCGGGGGTGGACCGGGGAGCTGTTTTTT,CASSYRGWTGELFF
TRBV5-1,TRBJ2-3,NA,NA,TGCGCCAGCAGCTTGGGTGGGACAAGTAAAGATACGCAGTATTTT,CASSLGGTSKDTQYF
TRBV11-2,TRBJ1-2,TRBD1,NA,TGTGCCAGCAGGACATTCAGGGGGCGCGTGGCTGGCTACACCTTC,CASRTFRGRVAGYTF
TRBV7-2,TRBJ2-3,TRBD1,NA,TGTGCCAGCAGCTTGCAGGGGGCTCTTGATACGCAGTATTTT,CASSLQGALDTQYF
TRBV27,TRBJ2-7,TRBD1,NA,TGTGCCAGCAGTCGGGACAGGGCGTACGAGCAGTACTTC,CASSRDRAYEQYF
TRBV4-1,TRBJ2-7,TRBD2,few,TGCGCCAGCAGCCAAGAATCCGGGACTAGCGGGGGTTCCTACGAGCAGTACTTC,CASSQESGTSGGSYEQYF
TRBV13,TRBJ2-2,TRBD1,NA,TGTGCCAGCAGCTCCGGACAGGGTGACACCGGGGAGCTGTTTTTT,CASSSGQGDTGELFF
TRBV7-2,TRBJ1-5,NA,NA,TGTGCCAGCAGCTTAGTTGGCGGAGGGGTACAGCCCCAGCATTTT,CASSLVGGGVQPQHF